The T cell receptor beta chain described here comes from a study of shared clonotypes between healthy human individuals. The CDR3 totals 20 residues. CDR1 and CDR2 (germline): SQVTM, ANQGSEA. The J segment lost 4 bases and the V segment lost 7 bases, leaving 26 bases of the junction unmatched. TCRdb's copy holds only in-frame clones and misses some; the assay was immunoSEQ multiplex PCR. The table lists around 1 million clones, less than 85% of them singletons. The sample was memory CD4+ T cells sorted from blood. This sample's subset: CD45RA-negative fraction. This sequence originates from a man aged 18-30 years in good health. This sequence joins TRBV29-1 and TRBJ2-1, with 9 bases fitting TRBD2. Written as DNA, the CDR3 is TGCAGCGCCATGAAATATAAGGCGGGGGGGTCCCTATTCGAATACAATGAGCAGTTCTTC. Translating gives CSAMKYKAGGSLFEYNEQFF.